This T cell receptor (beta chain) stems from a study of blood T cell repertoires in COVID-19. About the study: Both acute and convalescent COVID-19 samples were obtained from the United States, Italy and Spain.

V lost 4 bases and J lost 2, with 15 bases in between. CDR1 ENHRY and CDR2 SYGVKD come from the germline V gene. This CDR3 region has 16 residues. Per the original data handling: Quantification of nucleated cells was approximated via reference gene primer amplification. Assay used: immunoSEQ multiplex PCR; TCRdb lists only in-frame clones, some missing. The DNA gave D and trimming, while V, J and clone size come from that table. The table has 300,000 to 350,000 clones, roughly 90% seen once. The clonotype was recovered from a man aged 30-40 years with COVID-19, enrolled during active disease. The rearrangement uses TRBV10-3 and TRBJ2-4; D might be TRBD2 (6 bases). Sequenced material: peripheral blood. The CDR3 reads CAISGGTGETKNIQYF. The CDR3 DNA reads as TGTGCCATCAGTGGGGGCACGGGGGAAACCAAAAACATTCAGTACTTC.